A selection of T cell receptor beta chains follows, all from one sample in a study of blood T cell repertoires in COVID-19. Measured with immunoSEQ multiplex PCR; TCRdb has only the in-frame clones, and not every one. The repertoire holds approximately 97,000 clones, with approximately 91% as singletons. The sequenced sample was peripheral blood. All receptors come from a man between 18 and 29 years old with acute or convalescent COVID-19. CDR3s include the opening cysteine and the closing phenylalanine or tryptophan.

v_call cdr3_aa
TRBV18 CASSPPTTVKASAQYF
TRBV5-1 CASSLLQGDVYEQYF
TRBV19 CASLTGKGGHGYTF
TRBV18 CASSPGVLKNTEAFF
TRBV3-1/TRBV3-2 CASSPRDRAEAFF
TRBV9 CASTLAGANVLTF
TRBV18 CASSPPGENTIYF
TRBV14 CASSHRTGVGNTEAFF
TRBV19 CASSIIPGDEQYF
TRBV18 CASSPSRDRVYEQYF
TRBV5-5 CASSLYRVIPDYEQYF
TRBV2 CASSPPGVPYNEQFF
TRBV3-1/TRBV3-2 CASTYSGGVEDTQYF
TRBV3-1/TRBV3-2 CASSQARGAGNSPLHF
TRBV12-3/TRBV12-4 CASSSDRDYGYTF
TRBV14 CASRAWEETQYF
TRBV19 CASSMVAGTNYGYTF
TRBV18 CASSPRVITDTQYF
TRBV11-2 CASSLGGFGAVEAFF
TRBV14 CASSPPGQHSSYNEQFF
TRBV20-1 CSASHYPAGGVDQPQHF
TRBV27 CASSPVRDRGSYNEQFF
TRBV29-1 CSVGTGYEPQHF
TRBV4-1 CASSQVQGSEAFF
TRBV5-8 CASSLVRQLNQPQHF
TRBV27 CASIRGNTGELFF
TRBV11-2 CASTPIQGRETQYF
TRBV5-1 CASSLGGTGMVKAFF
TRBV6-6 CASSPGLAGGPNTGELFF
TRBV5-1 CASSSGWEGEKLFF
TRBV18 CASSPGEDYGYTF
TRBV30 CAWSGGGNNQPQHF
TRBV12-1 CASSHSGGRNYEQYF
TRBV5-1 CASSRTGYTDTQYF
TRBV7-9 CASSLQGDQPQHF